The next 10 T cell receptor beta chains were all read from a single sample in a study of blood T cell repertoires in COVID-19. Sequencing used immunoSEQ multiplex PCR; TCRdb keeps in-frame clones, though not all of them. The sample has 85,000 to 120,000 clones, roughly 80% seen once. The specimen sequenced was peripheral blood. These receptor sequences come from a human donor in a cohort sampled during active COVID-19.

The rearrangement links TRBV2 to TRBJ2-2, with 9 nucleotides matching TRBD2. CDR1 and CDR2 (germline): SNHLY, FYNNEI. After removal of 7 bases from V and 0 bases from J, the junction contained 3 bases not matched to a gene. The CDR3 totals 15 residues. DNA of the CDR3: TGTGCCAGCAATCGCGGGGGGGCGAACACCGGGGAGCTGTTTTTT. Translated, it gives CASNRGGANTGELFF.

The chain is built from TRBV12-3 or TRBV12-4 and TRBJ2-1; D is unresolved. The germline V and J ends were trimmed by 8 bases and 1 base, with 9 bases remaining between them. CDR3 length equals 13 residues. The CDR3 DNA is TGTGCCAGCTGTAAGCGATCCTACAATGAGCAGTTCTTC. It is translated as CASCKRSYNEQFF.

CDR3 sequence reads: CASSLGGKGNQPQHF. DNA for the CDR3: TGTGCCAGCAGCCTGGGGGGAAAGGGCAATCAGCCCCAGCATTTT. The V and J genes are TRBV14 and TRBJ1-5; TRBD1 is a possible D gene (5 bases). There are 15 residues in the CDR3. Germline V gene sequence: CDR1 SGHDN, CDR2 FVKESK. V was trimmed by 4 bases and J by 2 bases, leaving 12 bases between them.

The CDR3 region has the DNA TGCGCCAGCAGCCAATTGGGGGGGCTCAATGAGCAGTTCTTC. Translated: CASSQLGGLNEQFF. V usage is TRBV4-3 and J usage is TRBJ2-1, with D perhaps TRBD2 (7 bases). The germline V gene encodes CDR1 LGHNA and CDR2 YSLEER. The CDR3 is 14 residues long. V lost 2 bases and J 6 bases, leaving 11 bases between the germline ends.

V gene TRBV29-1 combines with J gene TRBJ2-1; 8 nucleotides agree with TRBD1. Trimming took 6 bases from V and 2 from J; bases not matched to a gene: 6. In germline, CDR1 is SQVTM, CDR2 ANQGSEA. The CDR3 totals 14 residues. Here the CDR3 DNA reads TGCAGCGTCGACCGGGACAGGCCCTACAATGAGCAGTTCTTC. Translated: CSVDRDRPYNEQFF.

This chain uses TRBV6-5 with TRBJ1-1; perhaps TRBD1 as D (6 bases). Germline V gives CDR1 MNHEY, CDR2 SVGAGI. The CDR3 loop spans 13 amino acids. The V and J ends lost 6 bases and 5 bases respectively, with 13 bases between them. Written as DNA, the CDR3 is TGTGCCAGCAGGCAACAGGGTTTTACTGAAGCTTTCTTT. It is translated as CASRQQGFTEAFF.

A word on this clone: Different DNA sequences within this sample yield the same CDR3. CDR3: CASSLRGSGANVLTF. The DNA for the CDR3 is TGTGCCAGCAGTTTAAGGGGCTCTGGGGCCAACGTCCTGACTTTC. This rearrangement joins TRBV27 to TRBJ2-6; weak D call: TRBD1 (5 bases). This CDR3 is built from 15 residues. Germline assignment: CDR1 MNHEY and CDR2 SMNVEV (reference sequence). V lost 2 bases and J 0 bases, leaving 5 bases between the germline ends. Full variable domain (remainder filled in from reference TRBV27 and TRBJ2-6): EAQVTQNPRYLITVTGKKLTVTCSQNMNHEYMSWYRQDPGLGLRQIYYSMNVEVTDKGDVPEGYKVSRKEKRNFPLILESPSPNQTSLYFCASSLRGSGANVLTFGAGSRLTVL.

The V and J genes are TRBV7-2 and TRBJ1-2; D remains ambiguous. V lost 7 bases and J lost 2, with 14 bases in between. Germline CDR1 SGHTA, CDR2 FQGNSA. CDR3 length: 14 amino acids. The CDR3 is CASNLGPGNYGYTF. CDR3 DNA: TGTGCCAGCAACCTCGGGCCGGGAAACTATGGCTACACCTTC.

This clone was detected a few times. This chain joins TRBV7-9 and TRBJ1-5; D uncertain. The CDR3 spans 15 residues. The V and J ends lost 1 base and 4 bases respectively, with 11 bases between them. Germline values: CDR1 SEHNR, CDR2 FQNEAQ (reference sequence). CDR3 sequence reads: CASSLGGLWNQPQHF. CDR3 DNA: TGTGCCAGCAGCTTAGGAGGACTTTGGAATCAGCCCCAGCATTTT.

This rearrangement joins TRBV6-6 to TRBJ1-2, with D tentatively TRBD1 (5 bases). The CDR3 runs to 14 residues. The germline CDR1 and CDR2 sequences are MNHNY and SVGAGI (reference sequence). V dropped 7 bases and J dropped 0 bases, with 12 bases sitting between them. This chain's CDR3 is CASTSRGANYGYTF. CDR3 in DNA: TGTGCCAGCACCTCCCGGGGGGCTAACTATGGCTACACCTTC.